The entry below describes one TCR beta chain. Its antigen is not known. TCRdb's table, derived via immunoSEQ multiplex PCR, lists solely in-frame clones and lacks some. The sample carries about 110,000 clones, 85% to 90% recorded once. The CDR3 runs 13 residues. Germline V gene data show CDR1 as SGHDN and CDR2 as FVKESK. V was clipped by 4 bases and J by 1 base, with 7 bases between them. This sample was included in a study of T cell responses to AZD1222 COVID-19 vaccine. Study observations and caveats: It was only after the peak T cell response that any repertoires were sampled. Donors, mostly white British, included more females; clonal diversity was possibly underestimated. Just a handful of people given AZD1222 tested seropositive at baseline.

The V and J genes are TRBV14 and TRBJ2-5; D is undetermined. The sequence was obtained from an adult in good health. Here the sequenced sample was peripheral blood, taken on day 0 of AZD1222 vaccination. The CDR3 nucleotides are TGTGCCAGCAGCCCGACAATCCAAGAGACCCAGTACTTC. This gives the protein CASSPTIQETQYF.